The TCR beta chain under discussion was sequenced for a study of preoperative IRX-2 immunotherapy in early breast cancer (dated by TCRdb to between 2017 and 2020). Library preparation was by the immunoSEQ multiplex PCR assay. TCRdb holds this immuneACCESS table with in-frame rearrangements only. Some clones are missing; in checked studies, unresolved V genes explain under half, and the rest has no known cause. The sample data list 30,000 or so clones, and 85% to 90% of these were observed just once. Clones ranked in the top ten supply 8.5% to 10% of the sample. The treatment or condition label corresponds to: preoperative locoregional IRX-2 cytokine immunotherapy. The samples were obtained from a phase Ib study in which preoperative, locoregional IRX-2 cytokine immunotherapy intended to prime immune responses was tested. Before surgery, IRX-2 was given to the donors, who were patients with early-stage breast cancer.

In the case of this clone: Its antigen is not yet known. No quality values exist for individual bases; no much larger clone is one base distant.

Germline trimming: 4 bases from V, 7 bases from J; junction bases outside gene matches: 9. The germline V gene yields SGHTA for CDR1 and FQGNSA for CDR2. The CDR3, from cysteine to phenylalanine, totals 17 residues. CDR3 DNA is the only sequence kept; it has 51 bases, read in frame from the first base. This receptor chain uses TRBV7-2 and TRBJ2-2, with 13 middle bases fitting TRBD2. The receptor was isolated from a human donor with breast cancer. Sampling took place from a patient treated with IRX-2 immunotherapy. The CDR3 protein is CASSSSTSGGADGELFF. The DNA sequence is as follows: TGTGCCAGCAGCTCTTCAACTAGCGGGGGGGCCGACGGGGAGCTGTTTTTT.